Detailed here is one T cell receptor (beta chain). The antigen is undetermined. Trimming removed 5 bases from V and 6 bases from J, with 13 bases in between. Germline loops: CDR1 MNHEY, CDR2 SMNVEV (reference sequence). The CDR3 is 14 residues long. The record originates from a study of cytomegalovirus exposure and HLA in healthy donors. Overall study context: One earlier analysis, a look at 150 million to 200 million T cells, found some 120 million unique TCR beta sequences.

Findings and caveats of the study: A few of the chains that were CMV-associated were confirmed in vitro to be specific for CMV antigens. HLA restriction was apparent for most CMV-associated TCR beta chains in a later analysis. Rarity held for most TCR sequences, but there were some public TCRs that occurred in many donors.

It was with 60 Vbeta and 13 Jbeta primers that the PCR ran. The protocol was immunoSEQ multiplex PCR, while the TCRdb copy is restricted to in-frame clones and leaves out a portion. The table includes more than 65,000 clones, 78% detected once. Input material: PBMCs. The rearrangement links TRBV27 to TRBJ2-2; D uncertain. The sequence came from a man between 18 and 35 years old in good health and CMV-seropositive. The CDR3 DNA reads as TGTGCCAGCAGTCCCAACACGGGTGCCGGGGAGCTGTTTTTT. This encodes CASSPNTGAGELFF.